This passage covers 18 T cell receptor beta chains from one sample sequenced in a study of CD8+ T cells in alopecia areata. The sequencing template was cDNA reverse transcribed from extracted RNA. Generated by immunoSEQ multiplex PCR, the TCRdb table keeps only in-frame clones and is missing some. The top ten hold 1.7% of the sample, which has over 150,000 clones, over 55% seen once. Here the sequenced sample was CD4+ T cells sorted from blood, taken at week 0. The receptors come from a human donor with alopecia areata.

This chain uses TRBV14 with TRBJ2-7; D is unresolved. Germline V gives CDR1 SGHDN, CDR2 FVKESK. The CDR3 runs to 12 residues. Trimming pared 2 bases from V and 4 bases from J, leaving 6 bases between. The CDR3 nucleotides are TGTGCCAGCAGCCAATGGTTGTACGAGCAGTACTTC. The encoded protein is CASSQWLYEQYF.

As DNA, the CDR3 is TGTGCCAGCAGCCATAATACAGTAGACTATGGCTACACCTTC. Its protein product is CASSHNTVDYGYTF. The chain recombines TRBV14 with TRBJ1-2; no clear D. The CDR3 has 14 residues. V dropped 3 bases and J dropped 3 bases, with 11 bases sitting between them. Germline loops: CDR1 SGHDN, CDR2 FVKESK.

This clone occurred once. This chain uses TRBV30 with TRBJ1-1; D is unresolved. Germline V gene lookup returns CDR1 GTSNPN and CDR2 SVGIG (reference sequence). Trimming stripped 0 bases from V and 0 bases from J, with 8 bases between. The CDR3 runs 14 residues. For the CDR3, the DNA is TGTGCCTGGAGTGTAAGAGTCCTGAACACTGAAGCTTTCTTT. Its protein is CAWSVRVLNTEAFF.

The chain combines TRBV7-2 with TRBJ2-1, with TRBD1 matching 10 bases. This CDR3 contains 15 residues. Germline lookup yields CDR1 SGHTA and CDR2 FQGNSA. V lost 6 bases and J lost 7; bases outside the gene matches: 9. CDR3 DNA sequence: TGTGCCAGCAGTCCCTGGGGACAGGGGAAAAATGAGCAGTTCTTC. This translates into CASSPWGQGKNEQFF. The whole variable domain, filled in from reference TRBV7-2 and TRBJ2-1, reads GAGVSQSPSNKVTEKGKDVELRCDPISGHTALYWYRQSLGQGLEFLIYFQGNSAPDKSGLPSDRFSAERTGGSVSTLTIQRTQQEDSAVYLCASSPWGQGKNEQFFGPGTRLTVL.

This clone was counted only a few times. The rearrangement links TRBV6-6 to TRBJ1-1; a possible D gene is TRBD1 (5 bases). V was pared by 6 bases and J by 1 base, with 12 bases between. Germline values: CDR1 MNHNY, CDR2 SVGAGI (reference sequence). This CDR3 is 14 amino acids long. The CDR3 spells CASSYGGENTEAFF. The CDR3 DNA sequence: TGTGCCAGCAGCTATGGGGGGGAGAACACTGAAGCTTTCTTT.

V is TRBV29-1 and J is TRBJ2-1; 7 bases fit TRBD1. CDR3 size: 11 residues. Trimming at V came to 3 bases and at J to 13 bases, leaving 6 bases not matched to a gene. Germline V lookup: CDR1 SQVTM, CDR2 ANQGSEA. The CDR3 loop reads CSVELRDRQFF. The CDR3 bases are TGCAGCGTTGAGCTCCGGGACAGACAGTTCTTC.

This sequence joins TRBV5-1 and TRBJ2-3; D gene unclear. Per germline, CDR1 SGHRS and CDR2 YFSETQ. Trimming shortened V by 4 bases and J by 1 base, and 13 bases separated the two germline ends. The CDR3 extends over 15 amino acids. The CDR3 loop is CASSASVKGTDTQYF. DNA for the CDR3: TGCGCCAGCAGCGCCTCGGTCAAAGGCACAGATACGCAGTATTTT.

The CDR3 spells CASSQDPVNTEAFF. CDR3 in DNA: TGCGCCAGCAGCCAAGATCCGGTTAACACTGAAGCTTTCTTT. The chain uses TRBV4-3 and TRBJ1-1, with no clear D. V was trimmed by 0 bases and J by 2 bases, leaving 7 bases between them. The CDR3 spans 14 residues. Germline V CDR1 and CDR2: LGHNA, YSLEER.

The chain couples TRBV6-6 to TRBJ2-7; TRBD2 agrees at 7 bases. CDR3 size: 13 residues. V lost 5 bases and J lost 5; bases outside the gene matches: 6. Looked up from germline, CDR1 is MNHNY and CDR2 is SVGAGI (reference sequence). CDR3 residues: CASSATSRDEQYF. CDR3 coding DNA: TGTGCCAGCAGTGCGACTAGCCGGGACGAGCAGTACTTC.

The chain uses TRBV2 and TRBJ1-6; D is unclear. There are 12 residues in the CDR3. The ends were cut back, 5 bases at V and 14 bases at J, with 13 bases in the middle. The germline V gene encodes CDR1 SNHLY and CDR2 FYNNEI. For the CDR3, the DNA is TGTGCCAGCAGTCCGGTTGGCCAAACCCTCCACTTT. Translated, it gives CASSPVGQTLHF.

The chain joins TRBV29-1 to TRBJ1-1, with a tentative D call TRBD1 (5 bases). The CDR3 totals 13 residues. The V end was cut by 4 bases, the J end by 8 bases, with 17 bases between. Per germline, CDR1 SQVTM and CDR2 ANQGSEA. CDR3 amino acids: CSVAYTGLNEAFF. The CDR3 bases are TGCAGCGTTGCTTACACAGGACTAAACGAAGCTTTCTTT.

The CDR3 protein is CSVEYRTSGTNEQFF. CDR3 coding DNA: TGCAGCGTTGAATATCGGACTAGCGGGACCAATGAGCAGTTCTTC. This rearrangement joins TRBV29-1 to TRBJ2-1, with 12 bases matching TRBD2. Per germline, CDR1 SQVTM and CDR2 ANQGSEA. The CDR3 is 15 amino acids. V lost 2 bases and J lost 6; bases outside the gene matches: 5.

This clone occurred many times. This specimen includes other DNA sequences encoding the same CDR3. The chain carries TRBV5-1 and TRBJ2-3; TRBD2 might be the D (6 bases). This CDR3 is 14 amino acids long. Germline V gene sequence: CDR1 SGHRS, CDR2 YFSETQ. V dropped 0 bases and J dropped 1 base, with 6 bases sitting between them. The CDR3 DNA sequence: TGCGCCAGCAGCTTGGGCGGGGGCACAGATACGCAGTATTTT. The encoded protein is CASSLGGGTDTQYF.

The CDR3 protein is CASLPQGSGANVLTF. The CDR3 DNA reads as TGTGCCAGCCTACCACAGGGTTCTGGGGCCAACGTCCTGACTTTC. This chain links TRBV6-5 with TRBJ2-6; D is possibly TRBD1 (6 bases). This CDR3 has 15 residues. The germline gives CDR1 MNHEY, CDR2 SVGAGI. With 8 bases removed from V and 1 base from J, the gap between germline ends came to 12 bases.

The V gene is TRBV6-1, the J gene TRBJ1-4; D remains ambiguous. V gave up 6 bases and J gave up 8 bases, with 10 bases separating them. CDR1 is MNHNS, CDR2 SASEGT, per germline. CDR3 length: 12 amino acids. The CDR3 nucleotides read TGTGCCAGCAGCCAGCAGCGGGAAAAACTGTTTTTT. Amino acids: CASSQQREKLFF.

CDR3 sequence: CAWAARGFVYGYTF. The CDR3 DNA is TGTGCCTGGGCAGCAAGGGGCTTTGTCTATGGCTACACCTTC. This chain connects TRBV30 to TRBJ1-2; tentatively, D is TRBD1 (5 bases). CDR1 is GTSNPN, CDR2 SVGIG, per germline (reference sequence). The CDR3 contains 14 residues. V was shortened by 5 bases and J by 4 bases, with 17 bases between the two germline ends.

The CDR3 sequence: CASSGTSDSLYEQYF. DNA for the CDR3: TGCGCCAGCAGCGGGACCTCGGACAGCCTCTACGAGCAGTACTTC. The chain is built from TRBV5-1 and TRBJ2-7, with D tentatively TRBD1 (6 bases). This CDR3 is built from 15 residues. The germline V gene has CDR1 SGHRS and CDR2 YFSETQ. Trimming pared 4 bases from V and 3 bases from J, leaving 17 bases between. The full variable domain, completed using reference TRBV5-1 and TRBJ2-7, is KAGVTQTPRYLIKTRGQQVTLSCSPISGHRSVSWYQQTPGQGLQFLFEYFSETQRNKGNFPGRFSGRQFSNSRSEMNVSTLELGDSALYLCASSGTSDSLYEQYFGPGTRLTVT.

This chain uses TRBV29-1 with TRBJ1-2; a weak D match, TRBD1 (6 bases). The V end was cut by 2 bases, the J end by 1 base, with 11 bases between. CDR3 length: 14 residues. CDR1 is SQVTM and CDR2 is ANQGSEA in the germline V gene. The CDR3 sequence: CSVETQGGNYGYTF. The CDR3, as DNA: TGCAGCGTTGAAACACAGGGAGGTAACTATGGCTACACCTTC.